The 25 T cell receptor beta chains in this list originate from one sample, sequenced in a study of vaccination effects on CD4 cells after COVID-19. The data were produced by immunoSEQ multiplex PCR, yet TCRdb's version contains in-frame clones alone and is incomplete. Of about 68,000 clones detected, roughly 80% appear once; the ten largest clones hold about 12%. Sequencing followed a ViraFEST assay step that expanded antigen-specific CD4+ T cells with viral peptide pools. Following culture for about ten days, CD4+ T cells were isolated. Testing of the vaccine recipients showed negative nucleocapsid antibodies and no prior SARS-CoV-2 infection. Antigens for these TCRs are unknown. The sample consisted of CD4+ T cells from PBMCs cultured with SARS-CoV-2 spike peptides, taken before COVID-19 vaccination. The source is a human donor who received a COVID-19 vaccine.

V is TRBV4-1 and J is TRBJ1-2, with D tentatively TRBD1 (6 bases). The CDR3 sequence is 14 residues long. CDR1 is MGHRA, CDR2 YSYEKL, per germline. Trimming took off 6 bases at V and 4 bases at J, with 15 bases between the two ends. CDR3 nucleotides: TGCGCCAGCAGTAAGGGGGGCGCAGGCTATGGCTACACCTTC. Translated, it gives CASSKGGAGYGYTF.

A few counts support this clone. The CDR3 DNA is TGTGCCAGCACAGGGGGCTCGGCCGGGGAGCTGTTTTTT. This gives the protein CASTGGSAGELFF. The J gene is TRBJ2-2, the V gene TRBV2; 8 bases are shared with TRBD1. The CDR3 length is 13 residues. The germline V gene encodes CDR1 SNHLY and CDR2 FYNNEI. V lost 7 bases and J lost 6; bases outside the gene matches: 4.

Notes on this clone: This CDR3 is also generated by other DNA sequences in the sample. The chain joins TRBV28 to TRBJ1-2, with a tentative D call TRBD1 (5 bases). This CDR3 has 12 residues. CDR1 is MDHEN, CDR2 SYDVKM, per germline. V was clipped by 3 bases and J by 8 bases, with 10 bases between them. The CDR3 sequence is CASSLGQGGYTF. CDR3 DNA: TGTGCCAGCAGTTTGGGGCAGGGCGGCTACACCTTC.

This rearrangement joins TRBV7-3 to TRBJ1-1; D perhaps matches TRBD1 (5 bases). Germline CDR1 and CDR2: SGHTA and FQGTGA. Deletions cut 4 bases from V and 1 base from J, with 13 bases between. CDR3 length: 15 amino acids. This chain's CDR3 is CASSSLGGGNTEAFF. The CDR3, as DNA: TGTGCCAGCAGCTCCCTGGGGGGAGGGAACACTGAAGCTTTCTTT. Combining the CDR3 with reference TRBV7-3 and TRBJ1-1 gives the whole variable domain GAGVSQTPSNKVTEKGKYVELRCDPISGHTALYWYRQSLGQGPEFLIYFQGTGAADDSGLPNDRFFAVRPEGSVSTLKIQRTERGDSAVYLCASSSLGGGNTEAFFGQGTRLTVV.

This CDR3 reads CASSDRDRVLMNTEAFF. Written as DNA, the CDR3 is TGTGCCAGCAGTGACCGGGACAGGGTCCTCATGAACACTGAAGCTTTCTTT. V and J are TRBV6-1 and TRBJ1-1; 9 positions match TRBD1. Per the germline V gene, CDR1 is MNHNS and CDR2 is SASEGT. The CDR3 runs to 17 residues. Unmatched junction bases numbered 8, after V lost 3 bases and J lost 0 bases.

This rearrangement joins TRBV7-8 to TRBJ2-7, with 8 nucleotides matching TRBD1. CDR1 and CDR2 (germline): SGHVS, FQNEAQ. The CDR3 contains 14 residues. After removal of 5 bases from V and 3 bases from J, the junction contained 6 bases not matched to a gene. CDR3 loop: CASSLTGTGYEQYV. CDR3 DNA sequence: TGTGCCAGCAGCCTAACCGGGACAGGCTACGAGCAGTACGTC.

The genes are TRBV5-5 and TRBJ2-7; D tentatively reads TRBD1 or TRBD2 (5 bases each). Between the trimmed V and J ends, which lost 2 bases and 3 bases, there was a span of 15 bases. The germline CDR1 and CDR2 sequences are SGHKS and YYEKEE (reference sequence). This CDR3 comprises 15 residues. This CDR3 is CASSLGQGVGYEQYV. CDR3 DNA sequence: TGTGCCAGCAGCTTAGGCCAGGGAGTTGGCTACGAGCAGTACGTC.

This sequence joins TRBV7-2 and TRBJ2-2, with D possibly being TRBD2 (7 bases). V was trimmed by 2 bases and J by 4 bases, leaving 14 bases between them. Germline assignment: CDR1 SGHTA and CDR2 FQGNSA. This CDR3 has 16 amino acids. The CDR3 spells CASSLPIGGRTGELFF. As DNA, the CDR3 is TGTGCCAGCAGCTTACCGATCGGGGGGCGCACCGGGGAGCTGTTTTTT.

This CDR3 is CASSSAGQGPGANVLTF. CDR3 DNA: TGTGCCAGCAGCTCCGCGGGACAGGGACCTGGGGCCAACGTCCTGACTTTC. V usage is TRBV11-3 and J usage is TRBJ2-6, with TRBD1 identical over 9 bases. The CDR3 loop spans 17 amino acids. After removal of 4 bases from V and 2 bases from J, the junction contained 6 bases not matched to a gene. Germline assignment: CDR1 SGHNT and CDR2 YENEEA.

This clone was detected a few times. The chain carries TRBV7-9 and TRBJ1-2; the match to TRBD1 covers 11 bases. V lost 6 bases, J lost 2 bases, and 2 bases stayed unmatched. Germline V CDR1 and CDR2: SEHNR, FQNEAQ (reference sequence). The CDR3 runs 14 residues. This chain's CDR3 is CASRRDRGNYGYTF. The CDR3 region has the DNA TGTGCCAGCAGGCGGGACAGGGGGAACTATGGCTACACCTTC.

The chain links TRBV24-1 to TRBJ1-2; TRBD1 might be the D (5 bases). The CDR3 has 14 amino acids. Germline CDR1 and CDR2: KGHDR and SFDVKD. The germline V and J ends were trimmed by 5 bases and 6 bases, with 15 bases remaining between them. For the CDR3, the DNA is TGTGCCACCAGTGCCCAGGTGCTGGGGGATGGCTACACCTTC. This codes for CATSAQVLGDGYTF.

The rearrangement uses TRBV27 and TRBJ1-6, with 9 bases identical to TRBD1. Unmatched junction bases numbered 8, after V lost 4 bases and J lost 10 bases. This CDR3 has 15 amino acids. In germline, CDR1 is MNHEY, CDR2 SMNVEV (reference sequence). The CDR3 loop reads CASSSRDRVDSPLHF. In DNA, the CDR3 is TGTGCCAGCAGTTCTCGGGACAGGGTTGACTCACCCCTCCACTTT.

The chain is built from TRBV7-2 and TRBJ1-1; D not resolved. Germline loops: CDR1 SGHTA, CDR2 FQGNSA. This CDR3 contains 13 residues. Trimming pared 4 bases from V and 4 bases from J, leaving 10 bases between. The CDR3 is CASSSGVATEAFF. The CDR3 DNA follows: TGTGCCAGCAGCTCTGGGGTGGCCACTGAAGCTTTCTTT.

J is TRBJ2-2 and V is TRBV24-1, with D maybe TRBD2 (5 bases). Germline CDR1 KGHDR, CDR2 SFDVKD. Trimming shortened V by 5 bases and J by 5 bases, and 11 bases separated the two germline ends. This CDR3 has 14 residues. The CDR3 coding sequence is TGTGCCACCAGTGTCCGGGATTGGACCGGGGAGCTGTTTTTT. This translates into CATSVRDWTGELFF.

The J gene is TRBJ1-6, the V gene TRBV6-4, with 7 bases that match TRBD1. V shed 4 bases and J 9 bases; nucleotides not matched to a gene: 9. Germline V gene sequence: CDR1 MRHNA, CDR2 SNTAGT. The CDR3 covers 15 residues. CDR3 DNA: TGTGCCAGCAGTGCATTTCAGGGGGTAGGTTCACCCCTCCACTTT. It is translated as CASSAFQGVGSPLHF.

CDR3 amino acids: CASSFKVSDTQYF. CDR3 nucleotide sequence: TGTGCCAGCAGCTTCAAGGTTTCAGATACGCAGTATTTT. The V gene is TRBV11-1, the J gene TRBJ2-3, with D unclear. The germline V and J ends were trimmed by 3 bases and 4 bases, with 8 bases remaining between them. Germline loops: CDR1 SGHAT, CDR2 FQDESV (reference sequence). The CDR3 is 13 amino acids.

The chain carries TRBV30 and TRBJ2-6, with TRBD1 matching 9 bases. CDR1 is GTSNPN and CDR2 is SVGIG in the germline V gene (reference sequence). V shed 8 bases, J shed 4 bases, and the junction held 6 bases outside the gene matches. This CDR3 has 14 amino acids. CDR3 residues: CARDRVSGANVLTF. The DNA of the CDR3 is TGTGCCCGGGACAGGGTTTCCGGGGCCAACGTCCTGACTTTC.

V usage is TRBV7-2 and J usage is TRBJ1-6, with 8 positions matching TRBD1. The CDR3 runs 16 residues. The V segment lost 0 bases and the J segment 9 bases; nucleotides outside the gene matches: 7. Looked up from germline, CDR1 is SGHTA and CDR2 is FQGNSA. CDR3 DNA: TGTGCCAGCAGCTTAGCAGCGCAGGGGGCCGGTTCACCCCTCCACTTT. Protein product: CASSLAAQGAGSPLHF. The full variable domain, completed using reference TRBV7-2 and TRBJ1-6, is GAGVSQSPSNKVTEKGKDVELRCDPISGHTALYWYRQSLGQGLEFLIYFQGNSAPDKSGLPSDRFSAERTGGSVSTLTIQRTQQEDSAVYLCASSLAAQGAGSPLHFGNGTRLTVT.

The V call is TRBV5-1, the J call TRBJ1-1; D uncertain. Per germline, CDR1 SGHRS and CDR2 YFSETQ. CDR3 length: 13 amino acids. Trimming removed 0 bases from V and 7 bases from J, with 10 bases in between. CDR3 sequence: CASSLVPGVEAFF. The CDR3 nucleotides are TGCGCCAGCAGCTTGGTTCCGGGCGTTGAAGCTTTCTTT.

The CDR3 sequence: CASSLTDTSYEQYV. CDR3 sequence (DNA): TGTGCCAGCTCACTCACCGACACTTCCTACGAGCAGTACGTC. The chain combines TRBV18 with TRBJ2-7; D gene ambiguous. Germline CDR1 KGHSH, CDR2 LQKENI. V lost 4 bases and J 1 base, leaving 11 bases between the germline ends. The CDR3 has 14 residues.

The genes are TRBV19 and TRBJ2-3; 10 bases are shared with TRBD1. The germline CDR1 and CDR2 sequences are LNHDA and SQIVND (reference sequence). J gave up 11 bases and V 7 bases, and 12 bases lay outside the gene matches. This CDR3 is 14 amino acids long. The CDR3 spells CASTYPGTGDQQYF. The CDR3 DNA follows: TGTGCCAGTACCTATCCCGGGACAGGGGATCAGCAGTATTTT.

As DNA, the CDR3 is TGTGCCAGCAGCAGCCTACGGGCGAACACTGAAGCTTTCTTT. Its translation: CASSSLRANTEAFF. The gene calls are TRBV5-6 and TRBJ1-1; no clear D gene. The V gene lost 4 bases and the J gene lost 1 base, with 11 bases spanning the gap. The CDR3 is made up of 14 amino acids. Germline V gene lookup returns CDR1 SGHDT and CDR2 YYEEEE.

This chain uses TRBV11-3 with TRBJ2-2; no firm D call. Trimming removed 2 bases at V and 6 bases at J, with 10 bases between. Germline V CDR1 and CDR2: SGHNT, YENEEA. The CDR3 is 14 amino acids. In DNA form, the CDR3 reads TGTGCCAGCAGCTTAAGTCGAGCCCCCGGGGAGCTGTTTTTT. Its translation: CASSLSRAPGELFF.

The CDR3 bases are TGTGCCAGCAGCTTAGGAGCTAGCGGAGGAGATACGCAGTATTTT. Translated: CASSLGASGGDTQYF. This rearrangement joins TRBV7-6 to TRBJ2-3; 7 nucleotides line up with TRBD2. Germline CDR1 SGHVS, CDR2 FNYEAQ. The V gene end was trimmed by 1 base and the J gene end by 5 bases; junction bases not matched to a gene: 6. The CDR3 is 15 residues long.

Here the CDR3 reads CASSYSDSLSMGYTF. CDR3 sequence (DNA): TGTGCCAGCAGTTACTCGGACAGCCTTTCTATGGGCTACACCTTC. V gene TRBV6-5 combines with J gene TRBJ1-2; D possibly corresponds to TRBD1 (6 bases). Trimming took off 0 bases at V and 8 bases at J, with 16 bases between the two ends. This CDR3 is 15 amino acids long. In germline, CDR1 is MNHEY, CDR2 SVGAGI.